This T cell receptor (beta chain) appears in the sequencing data of a study of siplizumab effects on memory and regulatory T cells. Study-level findings and limits: Siplizumab significantly brought down the alloreactive sequences that trace back to unstimulated CD4+ memory cells. Naive-or-memory phenotypes were unassignable for roughly 80-96% of proliferating CD4+ or CD8+ clones. The diversity of naive T cells seemed greater than that of memory cells, and their alloresponse contribution seemed major.

With regard to this clone: Antigen unknown.

This CDR3 spans 17 amino acids. The germline V and J ends were trimmed by 0 bases and 0 bases, with 13 bases remaining between them. CDR1 and CDR2 (germline): SGHRS, YFSETQ. In each sample, 10^5 or so TCR templates were assayed. The data were produced by immunoSEQ multiplex PCR, yet TCRdb's version contains in-frame clones alone and is incomplete. The data contain about 62,000 clones, around three quarters of them singletons. The source of this sequence is a human donor in good health. Sequenced: memory CD4+ T cells sorted from blood. This chain connects TRBV5-1 to TRBJ1-3, with D possibly matching TRBD1 (5 bases). The CDR3 loop is CASSLVGGQRSGNTIYF. The CDR3 region has the DNA TGCGCCAGCAGCTTGGTGGGCGGACAACGCTCTGGAAACACCATATATTTT.